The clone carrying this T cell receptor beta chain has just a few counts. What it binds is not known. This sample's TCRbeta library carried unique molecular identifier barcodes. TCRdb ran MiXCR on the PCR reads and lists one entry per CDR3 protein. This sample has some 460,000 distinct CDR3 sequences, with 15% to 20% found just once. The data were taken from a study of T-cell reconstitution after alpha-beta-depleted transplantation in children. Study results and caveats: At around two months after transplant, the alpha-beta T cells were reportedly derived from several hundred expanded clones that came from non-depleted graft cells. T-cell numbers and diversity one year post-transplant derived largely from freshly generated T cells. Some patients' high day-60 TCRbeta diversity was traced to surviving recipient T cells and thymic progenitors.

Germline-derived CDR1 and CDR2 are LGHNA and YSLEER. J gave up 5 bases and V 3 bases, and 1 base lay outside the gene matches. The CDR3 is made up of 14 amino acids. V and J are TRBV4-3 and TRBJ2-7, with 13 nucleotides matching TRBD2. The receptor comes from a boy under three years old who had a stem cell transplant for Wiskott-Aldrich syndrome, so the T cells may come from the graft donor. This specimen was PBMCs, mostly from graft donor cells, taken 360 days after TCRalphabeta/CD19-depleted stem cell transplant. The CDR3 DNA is TGCGCCAGCAGCCACGGACTAGCGGGAGACGAGCAGTACTTC. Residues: CASSHGLAGDEQYF.